This TCR beta chain came from a study of blood T cell repertoires in COVID-19. Across the study: COVID-19 samples, acute and convalescent, were from the United States, Italy and Spain. Sources were T cells, B-cell-depleted T cells, or PBMCs; the material itself was cDNA or gDNA.

Profiling relied on immunoSEQ multiplex PCR, and the TCRdb table lists in-frame clones only, not all of them. The data show tens of thousands of clones, around 90% seen once. There are 15 residues in the CDR3. V shed 5 bases, J shed 2 bases, and the junction held 5 bases outside the gene matches. CDR1 KGHDR and CDR2 SFDVKD come from the germline V gene. The rearrangement uses TRBV24-1 and TRBJ2-3; 8 positions match TRBD1. Sequenced input: peripheral blood. The sequence came from a woman of 80 years or more with active COVID-19. The CDR3 region has the DNA TGTGCCACCAGTGCCAGGACAGGGCACACAGATACGCAGTATTTT. Its translation: CATSARTGHTDTQYF.